A single sample is the source of the 2 T cell receptor beta chains below, sequenced in a study of naive and memory T cell subsets. Four PCR rounds used nested alpha and beta constant region primers plus the SP2 primer. In TCRdb, the 5' RACE reads were re-called with MiXCR into one record per CDR3 protein. The sample has 32,000 or so distinct CDR3 sequences, 16% seen once. A UMI-containing oligonucleotide was joined by 3' ligation to the TCR cDNA template. The receptor set was obtained from a female donor in good health.

This clonotype was seen repeatedly, ten times or more. This chain links TRBV5-4 with TRBJ2-2, with D tentatively TRBD1 (5 bases). Germline loops: CDR1 SGHNT, CDR2 YYREEE (reference sequence). The CDR3 is 16 amino acids. Trimming removed 0 bases from V and 7 bases from J, with 16 bases in between. In DNA, the CDR3 is TGTGCCAGCAGCTTGGGGCCAGGGATAACCGGCGGGGAGCTGTTTTTT. This translates into CASSLGPGITGGELFF.

V usage is TRBV27 and J usage is TRBJ2-6; 8 positions agree with TRBD1. V gave up 8 bases and J gave up 0 bases; unmatched junction bases: 3. Germline lookup yields CDR1 MNHEY and CDR2 SMNVEV (reference sequence). The length of the CDR3 is 15 residues. CDR3 nucleotides: TGTGCCAGCGGACAGGGCCTCTCTGGGGCCAACGTCCTGACTTTC. It yields the protein CASGQGLSGANVLTF.